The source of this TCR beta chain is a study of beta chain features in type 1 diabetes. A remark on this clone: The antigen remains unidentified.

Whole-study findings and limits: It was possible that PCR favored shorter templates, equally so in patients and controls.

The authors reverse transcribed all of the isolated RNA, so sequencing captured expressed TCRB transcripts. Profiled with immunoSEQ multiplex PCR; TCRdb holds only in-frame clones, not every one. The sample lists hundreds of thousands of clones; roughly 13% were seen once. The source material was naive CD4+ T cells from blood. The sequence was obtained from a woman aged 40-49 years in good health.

This CDR3 reads CASGSPSKDRSNNEQFF. Written as DNA, the CDR3 is TGTGCCAGCGGCTCCCCGTCAAAGGACAGATCAAACAATGAGCAGTTCTTC. J is TRBJ2-1 and V is TRBV7-2; D possibly corresponds to TRBD1 (6 bases). Germline V CDR1 and CDR2: SGHTA, FQGNSA. Trimming cost V 8 bases and J 5 bases, with 25 bases left between them. The CDR3 totals 17 residues. The variable domain in full, with the rest retrieved from reference TRBV7-2 and TRBJ2-1, is GAGVSQSPSNKVTEKGKDVELRCDPISGHTALYWYRQSLGQGLEFLIYFQGNSAPDKSGLPSDRFSAERTGGSVSTLTIQRTQQEDSAVYLCASGSPSKDRSNNEQFFGPGTRLTVL.